This entry lists 29 T cell receptor beta chains sequenced from one sample in a study of persistence of HIV-infected CD4 T cells (dated by TCRdb to about 2020). The antigens of these receptors remain unknown. The immunoSEQ hsTCRB assay version 4 in survey mode was used to sequence TCRbeta repertoires from genomic DNA. TCRdb retrieved this table from immuneACCESS and kept in-frame rearrangements only. Not all clones are present; in checked studies, unresolved V genes account for under half, and no reason is known for the remainder. The sample table contains 35,000 to 40,000 clones; only one count was recorded for approximately 90% of them. The ten largest clones represent approximately 1.3% of the sample. The sample's treatment or condition label, in plain terms: suppressive antiretroviral therapy. As a nonspecific positive control representing the CD4+ T cell repertoire, cells were stimulated with anti-CD3/anti-CD28 magnetic beads. CD4+ T cells that responded were sorted based on upregulation of both CD40 ligand and CD69.

Here the sequenced sample was CD4+ T cells sorted from PBMCs after approximately 20-hour stimulation, taken from a patient who received antiretroviral therapy. Interpreted using the paper, the cell subset or site label stands for: CD40L+CD69+ CD4 T cells responding to anti-CD3/anti-CD28 beads, representing the overall repertoire. Receptor source: an adult man with HIV who was CMV-seropositive.

The chain employs TRBV18 and TRBJ1-5, with D possibly TRBD1 on 6 matching bases. CDR1 is KGHSH, CDR2 LQKENI, per germline. Trimming left V 3 bases short and J 2 bases short, with 14 bases between. The CDR3 consists of 16 residues. The CDR3 here is CASSPSGVVGNQPQHF. CDR3 bases: TGTGCCAGCTCACCCTCAGGGGTAGTAGGCAATCAGCCCCAGCATTTT. The variable domain in full, completed from reference TRBV18 and TRBJ1-5, reads NAGVMQNPRHLVRRRGQEARLRCSPMKGHSHVYWYRQLPEEGLKFMVYLQKENIIDESGMPKERFSAEFPKEGPSILRIQQVVRGDSAAYFCASSPSGVVGNQPQHFGDGTRLSIL.

The CDR3 is CASSQDQGRAGGIQYF. The CDR3 nucleotides are TGCGCCAGCAGCCAAGATCAGGGGCGAGCGGGGGGGATTCAGTACTTC. This sequence joins TRBV4-3 and TRBJ2-4, with 10 bases lining up with TRBD2. Trimming cost V 0 bases and J 10 bases; bases outside gene matches: 9. The V gene's germline CDR1 is LGHNA and CDR2 YSLEER. CDR3 size: 16 residues.

The rearrangement joins TRBV11-2 to TRBJ2-1; 11 bases map to TRBD2. Germline V gene sequence: CDR1 SGHAT, CDR2 FQNNGV. The CDR3 consists of 18 residues. Trimming cost V 1 base and J 14 bases; bases outside gene matches: 19. The CDR3 region has the DNA TGTGCCAGCAGCTTAGTAGGGGCTAGCGGGGGGATCGGGGCCAGTGAGTTCTTC. Amino acids: CASSLVGASGGIGASEFF.

The V gene is TRBV7-2, the J gene TRBJ2-6, with D unclear. This CDR3 is built from 15 residues. The V end lost 3 bases, the J end lost 5 bases, and 11 bases lay between the germline ends. The germline V gene has CDR1 SGHTA and CDR2 FQGNSA. DNA for the CDR3: TGTGCCAGCAGCTTTAACGATCTCCGGGCCAACGTCCTGACTTTC. Translated: CASSFNDLRANVLTF. Variable domain in full (rest from reference TRBV7-2 and TRBJ2-6): GAGVSQSPSNKVTEKGKDVELRCDPISGHTALYWYRQSLGQGLEFLIYFQGNSAPDKSGLPSDRFSAERTGGSVSTLTIQRTQQEDSAVYLCASSFNDLRANVLTFGAGSRLTVL.

The chain links TRBV30 to TRBJ1-2, with D possibly TRBD1 on 5 matching bases. Germline V lookup: CDR1 GTSNPN, CDR2 SVGIG (reference sequence). This CDR3 region has 13 residues. Trimming left V 0 bases short and J 6 bases short, with 11 bases between. CDR3 in amino acids: CAWSVKGTDGYTF. In DNA, the CDR3 is TGTGCCTGGAGTGTAAAGGGGACTGATGGCTACACCTTC.

Of note for this clone: The same CDR3 can be traced to other DNA sequences in this sample. J is TRBJ1-2 and V is TRBV19, with 7 positions matching TRBD1. The V segment lost 4 bases and the J segment 4 bases; nucleotides outside the gene matches: 6. CDR1 and CDR2 from the germline V gene are LNHDA and SQIVND (reference sequence). There are 14 residues in the CDR3. This chain's CDR3 is CASSRRQGSYGYTF. The CDR3 DNA reads as TGTGCCAGTAGTAGGAGACAGGGATCCTATGGCTACACCTTC.

This clone has more than one count but fewer than ten. The rearrangement links TRBV28 to TRBJ1-2; the D gene is possibly TRBD1 (6 bases). CDR1 MDHEN and CDR2 SYDVKM come from the germline V gene. This CDR3 is 13 amino acids long. With 7 bases removed from V and 5 bases from J, the gap between germline ends came to 14 bases. CDR3 region: CASIRDTSYGYTF. The CDR3 region has the DNA TGTGCCAGCATCCGGGACACCTCATATGGCTACACCTTC.

The chain couples TRBV7-2 to TRBJ2-7, with D possibly TRBD1 on 6 matching bases. Trimming left V 5 bases short and J 0 bases short, with 14 bases between. This CDR3 is built from 15 residues. CDR1 is SGHTA, CDR2 FQGNSA, per germline. The CDR3 DNA reads as TGTGCCAGCAGCGCCACCCAGGGGAGCTCCTACGAGCAGTACTTC. Its protein product is CASSATQGSSYEQYF.

This clone was observed a handful of times. The CDR3 loop is CASSFLVGVPGELFF. CDR3 bases: TGTGCCAGCAGTTTCCTCGTCGGGGTTCCCGGGGAGCTGTTTTTT. The chain uses TRBV27 and TRBJ2-2; TRBD2 is a possible D gene (5 bases). V was shortened by 3 bases and J by 6 bases, with 14 bases between the two germline ends. The CDR3 totals 15 residues. Germline V lookup: CDR1 MNHEY, CDR2 SMNVEV (reference sequence).

The gene calls are TRBV7-9 and TRBJ2-7, with D perhaps TRBD2 (5 bases). With 7 bases removed from V and 2 bases from J, the gap between germline ends came to 15 bases. This CDR3 has 14 amino acids. The germline gives CDR1 SEHNR, CDR2 FQNEAQ (reference sequence). The CDR3 DNA reads as TGTGCCAGCATCCGAGACGAGGGCGCCTACGAGCAGTACTTC. This codes for CASIRDEGAYEQYF.

V is TRBV29-1 and J is TRBJ2-3, with TRBD1 matching 8 bases. From germline, CDR1 is SQVTM and CDR2 ANQGSEA. V lost 6 bases to trimming and J lost 9 bases; unmatched junction nucleotides: 17. The CDR3 length is 15 residues. The DNA of the CDR3 is TGCAGCGTGACACTCACAGGGGGACTCGGGCAAACGCAGTATTTT. Translation gives CSVTLTGGLGQTQYF.

The V gene is TRBV7-2, the J gene TRBJ1-6; possibly TRBD1 for D (5 bases). V was pared by 5 bases and J by 1 base, with 12 bases between. Looked up from germline, CDR1 is SGHTA and CDR2 is FQGNSA. The CDR3 extends over 16 amino acids. The CDR3 DNA follows: TGTGCCAGCAGCCCCAGGGAAGGGTCCTATAATTCACCCCTCCACTTT. Translation gives CASSPREGSYNSPLHF.

The chain has TRBV7-8 and TRBJ2-6, with 12 bases identical to TRBD1. The J segment lost 3 bases and the V segment lost 10 bases, leaving 7 bases of the junction unmatched. The CDR3 loop spans 16 amino acids. CDR1 and CDR2 (germline): SGHVS, FQNEAQ. Here the CDR3 DNA reads TGTGCCACCTCGGGACAGGGGGCTAATGGGGCCAACGTCCTGACTTTC. Protein sequence: CATSGQGANGANVLTF.

This sequence joins TRBV6-5 and TRBJ1-1; D is uncertain. The V gene's germline CDR1 is MNHEY and CDR2 SVGAGI. V lost 6 bases to trimming and J lost 8 bases, with 13 bases between them. CDR3 length: 12 residues. DNA for the CDR3: TGTGCCAGCAGCAAGGAGACGGGGGAAGCTTTCTTT. Translated: CASSKETGEAFF.

The chain links TRBV7-2 to TRBJ2-7, with TRBD1 as a possible D gene (6 bases). Germline V gene sequence: CDR1 SGHTA, CDR2 FQGNSA. The CDR3 spans 15 residues. Trimming cost V 2 bases and J 2 bases, with 13 bases left between them. In DNA form, the CDR3 reads TGTGCCAGCAGCTTAACTCAGGGGTCCCCCTACGAGCAGTACTTC. Its protein is CASSLTQGSPYEQYF.

The chain is built from TRBV10-2 and TRBJ1-4; D possibly corresponds to TRBD1 (6 bases). Trimming pared 4 bases from V and 7 bases from J, leaving 10 bases between. In germline, CDR1 is WSHSY, CDR2 SAAADI. This CDR3 comprises 13 residues. The CDR3 coding sequence is TGCGCCAGCAGTGTACAGGGAGGTGAAAAACTGTTTTTT. It is translated as CASSVQGGEKLFF.

V usage is TRBV4-1 and J usage is TRBJ2-1; perhaps TRBD2 as D (5 bases). Trimming pared 3 bases from V and 10 bases from J, leaving 19 bases between. Germline V lookup: CDR1 MGHRA, CDR2 YSYEKL. This CDR3 has 15 amino acids. The CDR3 sequence is CASSQMQRSPREQFF. Written as DNA, the CDR3 is TGCGCCAGCAGCCAGATGCAGCGGAGCCCCAGGGAGCAGTTCTTC.

This rearrangement joins TRBV6-5 to TRBJ1-2; D is perhaps TRBD1 (5 bases). CDR3 length equals 14 residues. Trimming pared 6 bases from V and 3 bases from J, leaving 14 bases between. The germline gives CDR1 MNHEY, CDR2 SVGAGI. The chain's CDR3 is CASSRGTDHYGYTF. The CDR3 coding sequence is TGTGCCAGCAGCCGCGGGACGGACCACTATGGCTACACCTTC.

In DNA, the CDR3 is TGTGCCAGCAGCTTAAAACCTCGACAGTTCGCGAACACCGGGGAGCTGTTTTTT. It is translated as CASSLKPRQFANTGELFF. The J gene is TRBJ2-2, the V gene TRBV7-7; maybe TRBD1 (5 bases). The CDR3 covers 18 residues. V was shortened by 2 bases and J by 0 bases, with 16 bases between the two germline ends. CDR1 and CDR2 from the germline V gene are SSHAT and FNYEAQ (reference sequence).

The CDR3 region is CATSRGTTYGTDTQYF. In nucleotides, the CDR3 is TGTGCCACCAGCAGGGGGACTACCTACGGCACAGATACGCAGTATTTT. This chain links TRBV15 with TRBJ2-3; 7 nucleotides agree with TRBD2. With V trimmed by 3 bases and J by 1 base, 7 bases remained unmatched. Germline V CDR1 and CDR2: LNHNV, YYDKDF (reference sequence). The CDR3 is 16 residues long.

The chain combines TRBV5-4 with TRBJ2-3, with 12 bases identical to TRBD2. Looked up from germline, CDR1 is SGHNT and CDR2 is YYREEE (reference sequence). The CDR3 has 16 residues. V shed 1 base, J shed 4 bases, and the junction held 4 bases outside the gene matches. CDR3 in DNA: TGTGCCAGCAGCTTGACTAGCGGGAGGAAAGCAGATACGCAGTATTTT. Protein sequence: CASSLTSGRKADTQYF. The full variable domain, rest sourced from reference TRBV5-4 and TRBJ2-3, is ETGVTQSPTHLIKTRGQQVTLRCSSQSGHNTVSWYQQALGQGPQFIFQYYREEENGRGNFPPRFSGLQFPNYSSELNVNALELDDSALYLCASSLTSGRKADTQYFGPGTRLTVL.

The chain uses TRBV5-1 and TRBJ2-7; TRBD2 agrees at 8 bases. The CDR3 length is 17 residues. Per the germline V gene, CDR1 is SGHRS and CDR2 is YFSETQ. The ends lost 0 bases at V and 5 bases at J; junction bases unmatched: 13. CDR3: CASSLASGRGGVHEQYF. In DNA, the CDR3 is TGCGCCAGCAGCTTGGCCAGCGGGAGAGGAGGGGTCCACGAGCAGTACTTC.

The CDR3 DNA reads TGTGCCTGGAGCTCTGGGGCCAACGTCCTGACTTTC. Protein: CAWSSGANVLTF. This chain uses TRBV30 with TRBJ2-6; D remains ambiguous. The CDR3 contains 12 residues. V was clipped by 3 bases and J by 0 bases, with 0 bases between them. Looked up from germline, CDR1 is GTSNPN and CDR2 is SVGIG (reference sequence).

The V gene is TRBV4-2, the J gene TRBJ1-2; a weak D match, TRBD1 (5 bases). Germline values: CDR1 LGHNA, CDR2 YNFKEQ. The CDR3 covers 16 residues. The V end lost 1 base, the J end lost 3 bases, and 15 bases lay between the germline ends. The CDR3 sequence: CASSQGRDRGYYGYTF. The CDR3 nucleotides read TGTGCCAGCAGCCAAGGGCGGGACCGCGGTTACTATGGCTACACCTTC.

The gene calls are TRBV30 and TRBJ2-7; no clear D gene. The V gene's germline CDR1 is GTSNPN and CDR2 SVGIG (reference sequence). The germline V and J ends were trimmed by 1 base and 0 bases, with 10 bases remaining between them. The CDR3 covers 14 residues. CDR3 nucleotide sequence: TGTGCCTGGAGTGGGTTTGGCGACTCCTACGAGCAGTACTTC. Translating it yields CAWSGFGDSYEQYF.

This chain links TRBV5-6 with TRBJ1-2; a possible D gene is TRBD1 (5 bases). The CDR3 extends over 14 amino acids. CDR1 SGHDT and CDR2 YYEEEE come from the germline V gene. V lost 4 bases, J lost 4 bases, and 14 bases lay in between. The CDR3 coding sequence is TGTGCCAGCAGCCGCGAACGGGGGGGCTATGGCTACACCTTC. Its protein product is CASSRERGGYGYTF. The full variable domain, completed using reference TRBV5-6 and TRBJ1-2, is DAGVTQSPTHLIKTRGQQVTLRCSPKSGHDTVSWYQQALGQGPQFIFQYYEEEERQRGNFPDRFSGHQFPNYSSELNVNALLLGDSALYLCASSRERGGYGYTFGSGTRLTVV.

This chain uses TRBV18 with TRBJ1-1, with D tentatively TRBD1 (5 bases). This CDR3 is 17 amino acids long. Trimming pared 2 bases from V and 1 base from J, leaving 17 bases between. Germline assignment: CDR1 KGHSH and CDR2 LQKENI. The CDR3 spells CASSPTGTLGQNTEAFF. In nucleotides, the CDR3 is TGTGCCAGCTCACCAACGGGAACTTTAGGACAGAACACTGAAGCTTTCTTT.

This clone occurred once. The gene calls are TRBV6-2 or TRBV6-3 and TRBJ2-7; D is uncertain. Germline CDR1 MNHEY, CDR2 SVGEGT. The CDR3 runs to 14 residues. V lost 6 bases, J lost 0 bases, and 12 bases lay in between. The CDR3 coding sequence is TGTGCCAGCAGCCTCGAAGGCAGCTCCTACGAGCAGTACTTC. This gives the protein CASSLEGSSYEQYF.

The V call is TRBV6-5, the J call TRBJ2-5; D is perhaps TRBD2 (5 bases). Germline CDR1 and CDR2: MNHEY and SVGAGI. This CDR3 comprises 15 residues. V was shortened by 2 bases and J by 5 bases, with 15 bases between the two germline ends. The CDR3 bases are TGTGCCAGCAGTTACGGCGCCTCACGCGGGGAGACCCAGTACTTC. This translates into CASSYGASRGETQYF.